This TCR beta chain was documented in a study of cytomegalovirus exposure and HLA in healthy donors. The CDR3 is 14 residues long. V was clipped by 5 bases and J by 2 bases; unmatched bases: 4. Germline lookup yields CDR1 SGHTA and CDR2 FQGNSA. This clone came up once. PCR used 60 Vbeta primers and 13 Jbeta primers. Sequenced by immunoSEQ multiplex PCR; TCRdb stores in-frame clones only, minus some. In the table there are about 120,000 clones, about 76% of which are singletons. The sequenced material came from PBMCs. The clonotype was recovered from a woman aged 30 to 39 in good health and CMV-seronegative. The V gene is TRBV7-2, the J gene TRBJ2-5; 8 bases fit TRBD1. CDR3 amino acids: CASSTWTGQETQYF. For the CDR3, the DNA is TGTGCCAGCAGCACCTGGACAGGGCAAGAGACCCAGTACTTC.